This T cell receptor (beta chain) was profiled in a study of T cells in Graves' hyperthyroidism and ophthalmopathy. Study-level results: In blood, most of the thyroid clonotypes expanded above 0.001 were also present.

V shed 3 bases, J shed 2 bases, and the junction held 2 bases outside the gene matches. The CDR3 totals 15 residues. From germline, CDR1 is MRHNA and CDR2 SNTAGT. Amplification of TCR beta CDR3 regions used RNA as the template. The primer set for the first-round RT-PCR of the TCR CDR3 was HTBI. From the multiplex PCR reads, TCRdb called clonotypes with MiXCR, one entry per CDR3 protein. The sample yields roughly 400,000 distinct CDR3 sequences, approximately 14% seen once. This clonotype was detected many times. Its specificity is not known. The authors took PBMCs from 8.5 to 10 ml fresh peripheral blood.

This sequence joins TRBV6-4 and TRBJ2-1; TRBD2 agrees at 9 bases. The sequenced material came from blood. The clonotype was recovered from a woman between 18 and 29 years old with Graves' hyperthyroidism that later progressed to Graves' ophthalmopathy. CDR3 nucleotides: TGTGCCAGCAGTGAAGAGCGGGAGGCCTACAATGAGCAGTTCTTC. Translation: CASSEEREAYNEQFF.